A selection of T cell receptor beta chains follows, all from one sample in a study of identical twins. TCRdb recomputed calls from the 5' RACE reads with MiXCR, one row per CDR3 protein. The table shows 200,000 to 300,000 distinct CDR3 sequences, with roughly a tenth occurring only once. Sequenced: memory T cells sorted from blood. The receptors stem from a man over 45 in good health. Each CDR3 is given with its conserved first and last residue. The order of the fields is D gene, clone size, V gene, J gene, CDR3 DNA, CDR3 protein. D genes are given only for firm matches. The size entry is marked missing in some rows and otherwise reads once, few, many or a size class.

-	many	TRBV7-2	TRBJ2-7	TGTGCCAGCAGCTCTCCCGTTGGCAGCTACGAGCAGTACTTC	CASSSPVGSYEQYF
-	many	TRBV10-3	TRBJ2-2	TGTGCCATCGGCGGACAGCTAACCACCGGGGAGCTGTTTTTT	CAIGGQLTTGELFF
TRBD1	many	TRBV18	TRBJ2-4	TGTGCCAGCTCACCGGGGCAGGGGGCCCAAAACATTCAGTACTTC	CASSPGQGAQNIQYF
TRBD2	many	TRBV5-4	TRBJ2-1	TGTGCCAGCAGCTTAATCGGGGGGTCCTACAATGAGCAGTTCTTC	CASSLIGGSYNEQFF
TRBD2	few	TRBV15	TRBJ2-1	TGTGCCACCAGCAGAGGTTTCGCCGGGACTAGCGCGAGCGAGCAGTTCTTC	CATSRGFAGTSASEQFF
-	many	TRBV3-1	TRBJ2-7	TGTGCCAGCAGCCCAGGGGCAACCTCCTACGAGCAGTACTTC	CASSPGATSYEQYF
TRBD2	many	TRBV20-1	TRBJ2-2	TGCAGTGCTAGGGGGGGGTTCAGAAACACCGGGGAGCTGTTTTTT	CSARGGFRNTGELFF
TRBD1	many	TRBV20-1	TRBJ1-2	TGCAGTGCTGCCCTGAGGACAGGGAGAGACTATGGCTACACCTTC	CSAALRTGRDYGYTF
-	-	TRBV6-2/TRBV6-3	TRBJ2-1	TGTGCCAGCAAGCTGATACAGGAGTTCAGGGAGCAGTTCTTC	CASKLIQEFREQFF
-	many	TRBV25-1	TRBJ1-2	TGTGCCAGCAGTGATCGGGGCTACTATGGCTACACCTTC	CASSDRGYYGYTF
-	many	TRBV5-6	TRBJ1-1	TGTGCCAGCAAGTTACGGGGGAACACTGAAGCTTTCTTT	CASKLRGNTEAFF
TRBD2	many	TRBV5-5	TRBJ2-1	TGTGCCAGCAGCTTCAGGACTAGCGGGAGGGAGCAGTTCTTC	CASSFRTSGREQFF
-	many	TRBV20-1	TRBJ2-7	TGCAGTGCTAGAGTAGGCCAGGCGCACTACGAGCAGTACTTC	CSARVGQAHYEQYF
-	-	TRBV7-9	TRBJ1-4	TGTGCCAGCAACTGGTTTAATGAAAAACTGTTTTTT	CASNWFNEKLFF
-	-	TRBV10-3	TRBJ1-3	TGTGCCATCAGTGAGTCGGCAGACTCTGGAAACACCATATATTTT	CAISESADSGNTIYF
-	-	TRBV5-1	TRBJ2-7	TGCGCCAGCAGCCCCTTTTCCCGCAGCCGGGGAGCCTACGAGCAGTACTTC	CASSPFSRSRGAYEQYF